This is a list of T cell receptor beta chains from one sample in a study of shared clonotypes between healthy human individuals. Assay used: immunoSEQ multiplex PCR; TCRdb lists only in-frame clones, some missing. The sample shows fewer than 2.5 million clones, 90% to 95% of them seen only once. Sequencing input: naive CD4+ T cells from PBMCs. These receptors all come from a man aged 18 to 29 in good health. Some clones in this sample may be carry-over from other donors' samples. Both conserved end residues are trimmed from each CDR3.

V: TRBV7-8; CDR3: ASSFNTGELF
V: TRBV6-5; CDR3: ASQTDGNNQPQH
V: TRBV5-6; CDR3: ASSQTNRAHQTQY
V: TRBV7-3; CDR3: ASSTGLAGRTDTQY
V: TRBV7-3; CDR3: ASSPGVGTEAF
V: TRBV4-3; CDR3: ASSQGTVPSGNTIY
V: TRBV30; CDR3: AWSVSPLAEKLF
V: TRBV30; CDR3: ACPGLADNEQF
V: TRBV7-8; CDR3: ASSLQGVGGYT
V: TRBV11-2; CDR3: ASSPGLAGGADTQY
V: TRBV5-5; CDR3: ASSLDRAFLISYEQY
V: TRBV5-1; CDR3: ASSYLAGHGTDTQY
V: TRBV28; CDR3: ASTTGDRVHEQY
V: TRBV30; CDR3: AWSVGTGHGYT
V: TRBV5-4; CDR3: ASSPAGQGRYGYT
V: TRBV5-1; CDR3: ASSLGQNQPQH
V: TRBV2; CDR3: ASSGESTDTQY
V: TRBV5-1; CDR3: ASSLASAGAFNEQF
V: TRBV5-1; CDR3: ASSDGGSMPEKLF
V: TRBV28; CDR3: ASQGALLYYGYT
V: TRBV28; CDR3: ASTSGSGGELF